This T cell receptor (beta chain) was retrieved from a study of cytomegalovirus exposure and HLA in healthy donors. At the level of the study: The 95 to 150 validation repertoires used the same platform as the roughly 670 first-cohort repertoires, a later analysis reported.

Germline CDR1 is SGHDN and CDR2 is FVKESK. The CDR3 runs 14 residues. V lost 1 base, J lost 7 bases, and 6 bases stayed unmatched. The donors were members of the validation cohort, which comprised more than 90 subjects and was separate from the first cohort of around 700 subjects. Sequencing used immunoSEQ multiplex PCR; TCRdb keeps in-frame clones, though not all of them. The sample shows more than 150,000 clones, approximately 80% of them seen only once. J is TRBJ2-7 and V is TRBV14; TRBD1 matches at 8 bases. The sample was PBMCs. This sequence originates from a man between 18 and 29 years old in good health and CMV-seropositive. This chain's CDR3 is CASSQVQGAGEQYF. As DNA, the CDR3 is TGTGCCAGCAGCCAAGTCCAGGGGGCCGGGGAGCAGTACTTC.